This paragraph reports one TCR beta chain. There is no known antigen for this receptor. No base quality information exists; no much larger clone differs at one position. CDR1 and CDR2, looked up from the germline V gene (reference sequence), are SEHNR and FQNEAQ. The trim is 4 bases for V and 6 bases for J, with a gap of 8 bases between the germline ends. Counted from cysteine to phenylalanine, this CDR3 has 12 amino acids. The read is trimmed to its CDR3 DNA, 36 bases read in frame from base 1. Eligible patients were adults with ileal or ileocolonic Crohn's disease who had an indication for ileocolonic resection. Whole ileal mucosal biopsies were kept frozen at -80 degrees C prior to DNA extraction. Genomic DNA was extracted from frozen whole biopsies using a TRizol-based method and was quantified with a NanoDrop 2000 spectrophotometer. For commercial TCRB immunosequencing, 450 to 550 nanograms of biopsy DNA were submitted for each sample. Adaptive Biotechnology amplified CDR3 regions from genomic DNA with a two-step multiplex PCR that controlled for amplification bias. In the first PCR, primers covered every V and J gene segment, and in the second PCR, barcodes and Illumina adapters were added. An Illumina instrument was used to sequence the CDR3 libraries. Per the original workflow: The analysis used both the pipelines supplied by the vendor and custom analysis of the raw data in R/Bioconductor with R version 3.3.0. Clonality, which ranges from 0 to 1, was calculated as the inverse of the normalised Shannon entropy across all productive clones. High-frequency clones were defined as the repertoire share of the top 100 clones, retaining only clones passing a 95% confidence test. Overlap between samples was measured with the Morisita-Horn index, while repertoire diversity was measured with the Simpson index. Here the immuneACCESS table is served through TCRdb, limited to in-frame sequences with V and J called. Missing clones are a known gap in these copies; in checked studies unresolved V genes cover under half, and the rest lacks a known reason. The DNA gave D and trimming, while V, J and clone size come from that table. This sample has tens of thousands of clones in its table, and 81% of those were observed once. Roughly 5.5% of the sample goes to the ten largest clones.

This sample stems from a study of T cell repertoires in ileal Crohn's disease (dated by TCRdb to about 2019). In terms of the full investigation: The median duration of disease was roughly eight years, and at the time of surgery around 35% of patients were active smokers. A prospective multicentre cohort supplied the 55 or so Crohn's disease patients whose TCR repertoires were analysed. Endoscopic postoperative recurrence was defined as a Rutgeerts score above i0. Postoperative therapy was given to about half of the patients, with thiopurines administered to ten to eleven patients and anti-TNF agents administered to under 20 patients. A total of roughly 170 mucosal samples from 57 patients were sequenced, collected from several sites on the surgical specimen and at postoperative endoscopy. Running in parallel with the study was a multicentre cohort set up to find predictors of early endoscopic recurrence following ileocolonic resection. All patients had surgery for a complication: stricturing disease in around 60% and penetrating disease in about 40%. Study-wide findings and limitations: Only a subgroup of patients, of unstated size, had mucosal CD4 and CD8 T cells sorted and sequenced. Patients who were active smokers at surgery had a significantly higher proportion of clonal expansions than non-smokers (roughly 24% vs 19%, p=0.02). Sorted CD8 T cells carried more high-frequency clones than CD4 T cells, suggesting mucosal expansions were mainly CD8. Endoscopic recurrence was linked to a higher percentage of high-frequency clones at surgery, and recurrence occurred in every patient whose clonality exceeded 26.8% (18/57).

Sequencing used ileal tissue. The V gene is TRBV7-9 and the J gene is TRBJ2-3; the D gene assignment is ambiguous. The clonotype was recovered from an adult with Crohn's disease. The DNA sequence is given as TGTGCCAGCAGCTCCCTAAGTGATACGCAGTATTTT. Translated, it gives CASSSLSDTQYF.